This record looks at one T cell receptor beta chain sequence and its context. Its antigen remains unknown. These data come from a study of OX40 agonist ivuxolimab in advanced cancers. Study overall: Patients received intravenous ivuxolimab every 2 weeks at 0.01 to 10 mg/kg. At roughly 80% male, the cohort had a mean age of approximately 64 years, ranging from about 23 to 80. Those treated in dose escalation had hepatocellular carcinoma, melanoma, renal cell cancer or head and neck cancer. Study-wide findings and caveats: Clonal expansion in partial responders at 0.1-3.0 mg/kg ranked among the lowest.

Germline CDR1 and CDR2: SGHTA and FQGNSA. V lost 3 bases, J lost 4 bases, and 4 bases stayed unmatched. The CDR3 is made up of 14 amino acids. Using immunoSEQ multiplex PCR, the repertoire was profiled, and TCRdb retains in-frame clones only, with some absent. This sample has nearly 70,000 clones, with 75% to 85% found just once. Specimen: CD4+ or CD8+ T cells sorted from blood, collected in a trial of the OX40 agonist ivuxolimab. This TCR was sampled from an adult with an advanced solid tumor such as melanoma, head and neck, liver or kidney cancer. V usage is TRBV7-2 and J usage is TRBJ1-2, with TRBD1 matching 8 bases. This chain's CDR3 is CASSFKQGVYGYTF. CDR3 DNA: TGTGCCAGCAGCTTTAAACAGGGGGTCTATGGCTACACCTTC.